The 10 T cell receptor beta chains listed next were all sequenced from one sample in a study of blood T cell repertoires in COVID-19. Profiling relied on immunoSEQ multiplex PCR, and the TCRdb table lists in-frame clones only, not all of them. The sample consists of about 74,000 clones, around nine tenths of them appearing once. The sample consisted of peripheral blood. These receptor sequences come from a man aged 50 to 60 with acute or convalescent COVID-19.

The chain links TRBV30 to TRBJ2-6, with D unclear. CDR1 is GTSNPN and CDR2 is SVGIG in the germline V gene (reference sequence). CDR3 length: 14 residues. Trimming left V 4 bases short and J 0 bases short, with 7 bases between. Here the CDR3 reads CAWISYSGANVLTF. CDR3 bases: TGTGCCTGGATTTCCTACTCTGGGGCCAACGTCCTGACTTTC.

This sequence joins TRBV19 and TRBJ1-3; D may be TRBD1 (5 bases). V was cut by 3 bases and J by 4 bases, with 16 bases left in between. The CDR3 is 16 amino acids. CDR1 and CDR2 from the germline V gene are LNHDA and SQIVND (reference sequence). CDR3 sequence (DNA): TGTGCCAGTAGTATCGGGCAGGGAACACTCGGAAACACCATATATTTT. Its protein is CASSIGQGTLGNTIYF.

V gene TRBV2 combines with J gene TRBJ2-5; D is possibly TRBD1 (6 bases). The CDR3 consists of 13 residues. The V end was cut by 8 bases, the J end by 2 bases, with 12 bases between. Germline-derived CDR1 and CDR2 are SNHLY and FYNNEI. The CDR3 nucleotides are TGTGCCAGCGGTCGGACAGTACAAGAGACCCAGTACTTC. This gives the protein CASGRTVQETQYF.

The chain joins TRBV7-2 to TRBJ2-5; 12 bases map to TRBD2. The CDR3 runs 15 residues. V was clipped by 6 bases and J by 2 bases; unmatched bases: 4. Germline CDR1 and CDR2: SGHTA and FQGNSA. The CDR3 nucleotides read TGTGCCAGCAGTCGTCTAGCGGGAGGGCAAGAGACCCAGTACTTC. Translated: CASSRLAGGQETQYF. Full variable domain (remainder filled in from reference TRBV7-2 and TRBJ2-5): GAGVSQSPSNKVTEKGKDVELRCDPISGHTALYWYRQSLGQGLEFLIYFQGNSAPDKSGLPSDRFSAERTGGSVSTLTIQRTQQEDSAVYLCASSRLAGGQETQYFGPGTRLLVL.

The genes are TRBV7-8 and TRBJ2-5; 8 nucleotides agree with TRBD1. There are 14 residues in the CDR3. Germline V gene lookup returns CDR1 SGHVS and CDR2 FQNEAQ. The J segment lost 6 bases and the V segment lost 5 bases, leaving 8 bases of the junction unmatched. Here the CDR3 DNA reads TGTGCCAGCAGCCCCCGGACAGGGATAAAGACCCAGTACTTC. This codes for CASSPRTGIKTQYF.

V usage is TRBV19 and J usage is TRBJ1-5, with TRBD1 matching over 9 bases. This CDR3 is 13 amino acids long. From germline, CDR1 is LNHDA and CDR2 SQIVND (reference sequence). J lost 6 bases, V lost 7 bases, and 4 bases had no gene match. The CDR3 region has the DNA TGTGCCAGTACCGGGACAGGGACTCAGCCCCAGCATTTT. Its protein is CASTGTGTQPQHF.

CDR3 nucleotides: TGCGCCAGCAGTGACAGGGCGGTCTCTGGAAACACCATATATTTT. This gives the protein CASSDRAVSGNTIYF. V gene TRBV10-1 combines with J gene TRBJ1-3; D might be TRBD1 (5 bases). The V end lost 3 bases, the J end lost 0 bases, and 9 bases lay between the germline ends. The CDR3 totals 15 residues. Germline V gene data show CDR1 as WNHNN and CDR2 as SYGVQD (reference sequence).

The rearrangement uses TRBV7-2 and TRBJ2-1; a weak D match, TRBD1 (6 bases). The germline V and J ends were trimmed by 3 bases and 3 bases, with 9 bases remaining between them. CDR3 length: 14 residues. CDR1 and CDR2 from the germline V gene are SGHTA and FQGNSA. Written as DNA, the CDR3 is TGTGCCAGCAGCTTGCGACAGGACTACAATGAGCAGTTCTTC. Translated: CASSLRQDYNEQFF.

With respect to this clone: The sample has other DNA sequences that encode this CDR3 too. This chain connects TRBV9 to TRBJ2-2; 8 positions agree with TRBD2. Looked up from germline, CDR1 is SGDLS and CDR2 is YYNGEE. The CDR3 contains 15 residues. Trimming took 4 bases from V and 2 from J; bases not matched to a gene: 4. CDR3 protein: CASSFSGENTGELFF. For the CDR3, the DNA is TGTGCCAGCAGCTTTAGCGGGGAAAACACCGGGGAGCTGTTTTTT.

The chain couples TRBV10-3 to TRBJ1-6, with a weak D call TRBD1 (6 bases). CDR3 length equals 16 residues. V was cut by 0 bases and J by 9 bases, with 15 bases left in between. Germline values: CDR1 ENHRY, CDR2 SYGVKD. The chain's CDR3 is CAISESPGQGPSPLHF. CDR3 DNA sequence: TGTGCCATCAGTGAGTCGCCCGGGCAGGGGCCTTCACCCCTCCACTTT.